Shown below are 23 T cell receptor beta chains from a single sample sequenced in a study of CD8+CD57+ T cells in acquired aplastic anemia (dated by TCRdb to 2016 to 2018). The sample was run on an Illumina HiSeq 2000. Profiling of TCR beta VDJ combinations and CDR3 sequences used genomic DNA as the template. TCRdb itself trimmed the public reads at Q25 with fastp, ran MiXCR and retained productive beta chains. Rows are unified per CDR3 protein, each entry keeping the most common DNA and genes. Within this sample are 150,000 to 200,000 distinct CDR3 sequences, with under 75% of them counted one time only. The ten largest clones represent roughly 44% of the sample. The sequenced sample was sorted CD4+, CD8+, or CD8+CD57+ T cells (not recorded which) from PBMCs. All receptors derive from a human donor in good health.

This clonotype occurred many times. The rearrangement uses TRBV5-8 and TRBJ2-3; 13 nucleotides line up with TRBD2. The junction had 15 bases not matched to a gene; V was cut back by 4 bases and J by 4 bases. The CDR3 is made up of 19 amino acids. CDR1 is SGHTS and CDR2 is YDEGEE in the germline V gene. The CDR3 protein is CASSDAGTSGTIVADTQYF. CDR3 DNA: TGTGCCAGCAGCGATGCCGGGACTAGCGGGACTATCGTGGCAGATACGCAGTATTTT.

In its sample, this clonotype was seen many times. This chain joins TRBV19 and TRBJ2-7; TRBD2 is a possible D gene (6 bases). Trimming stripped 5 bases from V and 1 base from J, with 15 bases between. This CDR3 comprises 15 residues. The germline V gene encodes CDR1 LNHDA and CDR2 SQIVND (reference sequence). CDR3 region: CASSAGLAASYEQYF. Written as DNA, the CDR3 is TGTGCCAGTAGTGCGGGACTTGCGGCGTCCTACGAGCAGTACTTC.

There are a few counts of this clonotype. This CDR3 reads CASSLWGDSTYEQYF. The CDR3 coding sequence is TGTGCCAGCAGTTTATGGGGGGACAGTACCTACGAGCAGTACTTC. The rearrangement links TRBV28 to TRBJ2-7; 7 bases match TRBD1. The CDR3 runs 15 residues. From germline, CDR1 is MDHEN and CDR2 SYDVKM. The V segment lost 0 bases and the J segment 2 bases; nucleotides outside the gene matches: 4. The whole variable domain, remainder taken from reference TRBV28 and TRBJ2-7, is DVKVTQSSRYLVKRTGEKVFLECVQDMDHENMFWYRQDPGLGLRLIYFSYDVKMKEKGDIPEGYSVSREKKERFSLILESASTNQTSMYLCASSLWGDSTYEQYFGPGTRLTVT.

This clonotype was recorded at least ten times. The rearrangement links TRBV15 to TRBJ2-7; TRBD1 might be the D (6 bases). Trimming took off 1 base at V and 6 bases at J, with 10 bases between the two ends. CDR1 is LNHNV and CDR2 is YYDKDF in the germline V gene (reference sequence). The length of the CDR3 is 13 residues. CDR3 loop: CATSRGTVREQYF. In DNA, the CDR3 is TGTGCCACCAGCAGAGGGACAGTACGCGAGCAGTACTTC.

V usage is TRBV7-2 and J usage is TRBJ1-6; the D gene is possibly TRBD1 (5 bases). V was pared by 6 bases and J by 7 bases, with 13 bases between. The CDR3 is 14 residues long. Germline V CDR1 and CDR2: SGHTA, FQGNSA. CDR3 in amino acids: CASSSRDGNSPLHF. The CDR3 DNA reads as TGTGCCAGCAGTTCCCGGGACGGAAATTCACCCCTCCACTTT.

This chain links TRBV7-8 with TRBJ2-3, with TRBD1 matching 10 bases. This CDR3 region has 15 residues. Unmatched junction bases numbered 4, after V lost 4 bases and J lost 3 bases. The V gene's germline CDR1 is SGHVS and CDR2 FQNEAQ. CDR3 residues: CASSSTGGRTDTQYF. The CDR3 bases are TGTGCCAGCAGCTCGACAGGGGGCAGAACAGATACGCAGTATTTT.

The chain uses TRBV15 and TRBJ2-7; TRBD2 agrees at 10 bases. CDR1 is LNHNV and CDR2 is YYDKDF in the germline V gene (reference sequence). This CDR3 is 15 amino acids long. Trimming at V came to 1 base and at J to 2 bases, leaving 2 bases not matched to a gene. CDR3 loop: CATSRGGTSAYEQYF. In nucleotides, the CDR3 is TGTGCCACCAGCAGAGGTGGGACTAGCGCCTACGAGCAGTACTTC.

A few counts support this clonotype. J is TRBJ1-1 and V is TRBV7-3; D not certain. The CDR3 totals 10 residues. Germline lookup yields CDR1 SGHTA and CDR2 FQGTGA. V was cut by 11 bases and J by 5 bases, with 9 bases left in between. This CDR3 is CASGGTEAFF. In DNA form, the CDR3 reads TGTGCCTCGGGTGGGACTGAAGCTTTCTTT.

The chain is built from TRBV20-1 and TRBJ2-7; maybe TRBD2 (5 bases). V lost 6 bases to trimming and J lost 3 bases, with 12 bases between them. CDR1 and CDR2 (germline): DFQATT, SNEGSKA (reference sequence). This CDR3 has 12 amino acids. The CDR3 nucleotides read TGCAGTGCCAAAGGGCGGGTCTACGAGCAGTACTTC. Residues: CSAKGRVYEQYF.

The chain combines TRBV19 with TRBJ1-2; D uncertain. From germline, CDR1 is LNHDA and CDR2 SQIVND (reference sequence). The CDR3 extends over 14 amino acids. V dropped 0 bases and J dropped 7 bases, with 12 bases sitting between them. The CDR3 DNA reads TGTGCCAGTAGTATAGAAACGGTATCGGGTGGCTACACCTTC. It codes for CASSIETVSGGYTF.

This clonotype has ten or more counts. The chain employs TRBV14 and TRBJ2-2; D is undetermined. The ends were cut back, 4 bases at V and 6 bases at J, with 12 bases in the middle. The CDR3 spans 14 residues. Germline V gene lookup returns CDR1 SGHDN and CDR2 FVKESK. The CDR3 DNA reads TGTGCCAGCAGCCCCTTACTACTCCCCGGGGAGCTGTTTTTT. Translating gives CASSPLLLPGELFF.

The gene calls are TRBV2 and TRBJ1-3, with 7 bases fitting TRBD1. V shed 6 bases and J 15 bases; nucleotides not matched to a gene: 8. Germline lookup yields CDR1 SNHLY and CDR2 FYNNEI. The CDR3 length is 11 residues. The CDR3 region is CASSVGQDGYF. CDR3 sequence (DNA): TGTGCCAGCAGCGTCGGACAGGATGGATATTTT.

The genes are TRBV7-9 and TRBJ2-5; possibly TRBD2 for D (6 bases). The CDR3 is made up of 13 amino acids. Germline lookup yields CDR1 SEHNR and CDR2 FQNEAQ (reference sequence). Trimming took 5 bases from V and 4 from J, leaving 11 bases between them. Here the CDR3 reads CASSPSVPETQYF. The CDR3 DNA sequence: TGTGCCAGCAGCCCTAGCGTCCCAGAGACCCAGTACTTC.

This clonotype was detected many times. The chain carries TRBV30 and TRBJ2-1; no firm D call. Trimming took 1 base from V and 9 from J, leaving 4 bases between them. CDR1 is GTSNPN and CDR2 is SVGIG in the germline V gene (reference sequence). CDR3 length: 10 residues. CDR3 in DNA: TGTGCCTGGAGTGGGTTTGAGCAGTTCTTC. It translates to CAWSGFEQFF.

This clonotype has at least ten counts. The chain is built from TRBV5-5 and TRBJ2-2, with D perhaps TRBD1 (6 bases). V lost 4 bases and J lost 6, with 13 bases in between. Germline V lookup: CDR1 SGHKS, CDR2 YYEKEE (reference sequence). This CDR3 spans 14 amino acids. The DNA for the CDR3 is TGTGCCAGCAGCCCGGCAAAGGGGGCCGGGGAGCTGTTTTTT. The encoded protein is CASSPAKGAGELFF.

V is TRBV10-3 and J is TRBJ1-6; 9 positions agree with TRBD1. Germline V gene lookup returns CDR1 ENHRY and CDR2 SYGVKD. The junction had 8 bases not matched to a gene; V was cut back by 3 bases and J by 8 bases. The CDR3 runs 16 residues. The CDR3: CAISDPQGALDSPLHF. The CDR3 DNA sequence: TGTGCCATCAGTGACCCACAGGGGGCATTAGATTCACCCCTCCACTTT.

As concerns this clonotype: No conserved phenylalanine or tryptophan ends this CDR3, so it is likely a read error. In DNA form, the CDR3 reads TGCGCCAGCAGCTCCGCTGGTGGGGATACGCAGTATTCT. Translation: CASSSAGGDTQYS. This chain uses TRBV5-1 with TRBJ2-3, with D hard to call. CDR3 size: 13 residues. CDR1 and CDR2 from the germline V gene are SGHRS and YFSETQ. Trimming removed 3 bases at V and 6 bases at J, with 11 bases between.

This clonotype was seen at least ten times. The rearrangement uses TRBV5-8 and TRBJ2-5; 8 nucleotides match TRBD2. Looked up from germline, CDR1 is SGHTS and CDR2 is YDEGEE. The CDR3 spans 15 residues. The J segment lost 2 bases and the V segment lost 0 bases, leaving 3 bases of the junction unmatched. CDR3 sequence: CASSLVLAGQETQYF. The CDR3 DNA is TGTGCCAGCAGCTTGGTTTTAGCGGGGCAAGAGACCCAGTACTTC.

Details on this clonotype: A much more abundant neighbour one base away suggests this may be a read error. This chain uses TRBV4-1 with TRBJ2-1, with D perhaps TRBD1 (6 bases). The germline V gene has CDR1 MGHRA and CDR2 YSYEKL. The CDR3 covers 16 residues. The CDR3 spells CASSQDRQGSYSEQFF. The CDR3 DNA sequence: TGCGCCAGCAGCCAAGACCGGCAGGGGTCCTACAGTGAGCAGTTCTTC.

The CDR3 spells CAIGRSRGTDTQYF. Here the CDR3 DNA reads TGTGCCATCGGACGGTCCAGGGGAACAGATACGCAGTATTTT. The rearrangement links TRBV7-8 to TRBJ2-3; TRBD1 is a possible D gene (6 bases). From germline, CDR1 is SGHVS and CDR2 FQNEAQ. V lost 10 bases and J lost 3, with 17 bases in between. The CDR3 covers 14 residues.

The gene calls are TRBV24-1 and TRBJ2-1; D is uncertain. The CDR3 loop spans 16 amino acids. The germline gives CDR1 KGHDR, CDR2 SFDVKD. V dropped 2 bases and J dropped 0 bases, with 10 bases sitting between them. CDR3 sequence reads: CATSDSGSGSYNEQFF. The CDR3 DNA reads TGTGCCACCAGTGATTCTGGATCGGGCTCCTACAATGAGCAGTTCTTC.

The chain recombines TRBV12-3 or TRBV12-4 with TRBJ1-5; D call uncertain. This CDR3 region has 16 residues. V gave up 0 bases and J gave up 2 bases, with 11 bases separating them. Here the CDR3 DNA reads TGTGCCAGCAGTTTAGCCGGAGGGAACGGCAATCAGCCCCAGCATTTT. Translated: CASSLAGGNGNQPQHF.

This chain links TRBV9 with TRBJ1-2; D may be TRBD1 (6 bases). CDR3 length: 14 residues. CDR1 SGDLS and CDR2 YYNGEE come from the germline V gene. Trimming took 0 bases from V and 8 from J, leaving 14 bases between them. The CDR3 is CASSVATGTGGYTF. CDR3 bases: TGTGCCAGCAGCGTAGCTACAGGGACGGGAGGCTACACCTTC.